This T cell receptor beta chain was sequenced for a study of cytomegalovirus exposure and HLA in healthy donors. General observations from the study: Among the most significant clusters, several appeared linked to common viral pathogens in a later analysis. Cytomegalovirus association was listed for 164 TCR beta chains. Cytomegalovirus status was reportedly diagnosed by the classifier with high specificity and sensitivity.

Notes on this clone: Its antigen is currently unknown.

The PCR contained 60 Vbeta and 13 Jbeta primers. How the authors handled the data: A follow-up analysis tallied about 80 million unique TCR beta chains, roughly 9.9 million shared. Repertoires were generated with immunoSEQ multiplex PCR, while TCRdb's copy carries only in-frame clones and drops some. V and J calls plus clone size are reproduced from that table; the DNA served to infer D and trimming. This table has about 130,000 clones, around 83% appearing once. Sample: PBMCs. The TCR sequence derives from a man aged 45-60 years in good health and CMV-seronegative.

CDR3 nucleotide sequence: TGCGCCAGCAGTGTTTATGAGACCCAGTACTTC. It is translated as CASSVYETQYF. The chain links TRBV10-2 to TRBJ2-5; D is ambiguous. Germline V gives CDR1 WSHSY, CDR2 SAAADI. CDR3 size: 11 residues. Trimming stripped 4 bases from V and 5 bases from J, with 5 bases between.